A single sample gave rise to the 8 T cell receptor beta chains below, sequenced in a study of blood T cell repertoires in COVID-19. TCRdb's copy holds only in-frame clones and misses some; the assay was immunoSEQ multiplex PCR. This table has 45,000 or so clones, about 85% appearing once. The sample consisted of peripheral blood. Receptors were obtained from a human donor in a cohort sampled during active COVID-19.

The CDR3 loop reads CASSDTGQLQETQYF. The CDR3 nucleotides are TGTGCCAGCAGTGATACGGGACAGCTTCAAGAGACCCAGTACTTC. This rearrangement joins TRBV6-1 to TRBJ2-5; 7 bases map to TRBD1. V shed 3 bases, J shed 2 bases, and the junction held 6 bases outside the gene matches. The CDR3 consists of 15 residues. The germline gives CDR1 MNHNS, CDR2 SASEGT.

V usage is TRBV28 and J usage is TRBJ1-5, with D hard to call. The germline V gene has CDR1 MDHEN and CDR2 SYDVKM. V dropped 6 bases and J dropped 1 base, with 7 bases sitting between them. CDR3 size: 13 residues. Written as DNA, the CDR3 is TGTGCCAGCAGCCCTACGAGCAATCAGCCCCAGCATTTT. Translation gives CASSPTSNQPQHF.

The chain recombines TRBV5-4 with TRBJ2-7, with TRBD1 identical over 8 bases. The CDR3 runs 15 residues. Germline CDR1 reads SGHNT; CDR2 reads YYREEE (reference sequence). J lost 6 bases, V lost 7 bases, and 15 bases had no gene match. The CDR3 DNA follows: TGTGCCAGCTCCACAGGGGGACCCCTTATTAGCGAGCAGTACTTC. This sequence encodes CASSTGGPLISEQYF.

The chain has TRBV14 and TRBJ2-3; D is possibly TRBD2 (5 bases). Germline CDR1 is SGHDN and CDR2 is FVKESK. Trimming removed 1 base from V and 6 bases from J, with 11 bases in between. The CDR3 has 14 amino acids. CDR3 in DNA: TGTGCCAGCAGCCAAGGGCTAGCAAGGGATACGCAGTATTTT. Its translation: CASSQGLARDTQYF.

This clone has just a few counts. The rearrangement joins TRBV15 to TRBJ2-7; D not resolved. V shed 0 bases and J shed 0 bases, with 12 bases lying between them. Germline V lookup: CDR1 LNHNV, CDR2 YYDKDF (reference sequence). The CDR3 is made up of 16 amino acids. The CDR3 sequence is CATSRDRRMSSYEQYF. Written as DNA, the CDR3 is TGTGCCACCAGCAGAGATAGGCGGATGAGCTCCTACGAGCAGTACTTC.

The J gene is TRBJ2-6, the V gene TRBV12-3 or TRBV12-4; unclear D gene. The CDR3 runs to 13 residues. V was trimmed by 6 bases and J by 3 bases, leaving 6 bases between them. The CDR3 coding sequence is TGTGCCAGCAGCCTCCTTGGGGCCAACGTCCTGACTTTC. Amino acids: CASSLLGANVLTF.

This clone was picked up a small number of times. The genes are TRBV18 and TRBJ1-1; TRBD1 agrees at 9 bases. The CDR3 spans 15 residues. The germline V gene encodes CDR1 KGHSH and CDR2 LQKENI. The J segment lost 5 bases and the V segment lost 5 bases, leaving 9 bases of the junction unmatched. DNA for the CDR3: TGTGCCAGCTCAACCCTACAGGGGGCGAGGACTGAAGCTTTCTTT. It codes for CASSTLQGARTEAFF.

The genes are TRBV7-2 and TRBJ2-5, with 12 bases fitting TRBD2. Per the germline V gene, CDR1 is SGHTA and CDR2 is FQGNSA. V shed 4 bases and J 1 base; nucleotides not matched to a gene: 1. The CDR3 covers 15 residues. DNA of the CDR3: TGTGCCAGCAGCTGGACTAGCGGGGTCCAAGAGACCCAGTACTTC. This translates into CASSWTSGVQETQYF.